This T cell receptor (beta chain) was identified during a study of blood T cell repertoires in COVID-19. Study overall: Samples came from the United States, Italy and Spain, spanning acute and convalescent COVID-19. Nucleic acid was either cDNA or gDNA, and it came from T cells, B-cell-depleted T cells, or PBMCs.

Under the authors' procedure: Estimation of nucleated cell counts was performed using reference gene primer amplification. The repertoire was sequenced with immunoSEQ multiplex PCR; TCRdb's copy has only in-frame clones and lacks some. The V and J calls and clone size are taken from that table; D and trimming were inferred from the DNA. The sample shows over 85,000 clones, approximately 82% of them seen only once. The length of the CDR3 is 13 residues. Germline CDR1 is KGHSH and CDR2 is LQKENI. Trimming removed 4 bases from V and 3 bases from J, with 10 bases in between. This TCR derives from a woman older than 75 with acute or convalescent COVID-19. The sequenced sample was peripheral blood. The V call is TRBV18, the J call TRBJ2-7; possibly TRBD1 for D (6 bases). The CDR3 spells CASSRGLGYEQYF. The CDR3 region has the DNA TGTGCCAGCTCACGGGGGCTAGGCTACGAGCAGTACTTC.